The source of this TCR beta chain is a study of cytotoxic CD8 clonotypes in ibrutinib-treated CLL. About the research overall: The patient breakdown showed more than 9 relapsed/refractory and about 16 treatment-naive cases, with under 18 IGHV unmutated.

The data were produced by immunoSEQ multiplex PCR, yet TCRdb's version contains in-frame clones alone and is incomplete. The sample carries some 300,000 clones, about 80% recorded once. Cryopreserved PBMCs were the source of around 2 micrograms of genomic DNA, which went to TCR beta libraries. Only a few counts were recorded for this clone. Germline V gene sequence: CDR1 GTSNPN, CDR2 SVGIG (reference sequence). V lost 4 bases and J lost 3; bases outside the gene matches: 10. The CDR3 has 15 residues. Source: PBMCs, taken before ibrutinib treatment. The clonotype was recovered from a human donor with chronic lymphocytic leukemia. The chain recombines TRBV30 with TRBJ2-3, with 7 bases aligning to TRBD1. As DNA, the CDR3 is TGTGCCTGGACTAGTGGGACAGCAAATACAGATACGCAGTATTTT. This sequence encodes CAWTSGTANTDTQYF.